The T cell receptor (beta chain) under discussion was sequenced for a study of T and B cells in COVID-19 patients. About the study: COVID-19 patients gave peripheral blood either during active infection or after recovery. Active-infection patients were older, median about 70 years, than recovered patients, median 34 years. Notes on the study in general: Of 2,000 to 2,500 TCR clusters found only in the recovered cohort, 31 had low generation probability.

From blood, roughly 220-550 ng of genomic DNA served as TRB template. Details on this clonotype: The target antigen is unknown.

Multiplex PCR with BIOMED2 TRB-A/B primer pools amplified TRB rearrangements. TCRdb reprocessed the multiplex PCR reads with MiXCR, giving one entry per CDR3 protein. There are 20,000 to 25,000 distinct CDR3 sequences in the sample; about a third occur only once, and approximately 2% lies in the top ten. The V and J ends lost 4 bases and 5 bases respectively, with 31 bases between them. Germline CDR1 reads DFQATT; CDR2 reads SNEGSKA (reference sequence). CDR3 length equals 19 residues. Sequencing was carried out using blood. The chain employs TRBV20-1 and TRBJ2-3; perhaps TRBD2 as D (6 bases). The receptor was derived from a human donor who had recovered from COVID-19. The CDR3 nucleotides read TGCAGTGCTACCCTGATTGGAGGTGGCGGGGACTTTCCAATAGATACGCAGTATTTT. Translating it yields CSATLIGGGGDFPIDTQYF.